One sample yielded the 8 T cell receptor beta chains listed below, sequenced in a study of shared clonotypes between healthy human individuals. Assay: immunoSEQ multiplex PCR; the TCRdb copy retains only in-frame clones and omits some. The sample has roughly 220,000 clones, 60% to 80% seen once; the top ten hold more than 9.5%. The sequenced sample consisted of memory CD4+ T cells sorted from blood. Stated subset: CD45RA-negative fraction. The source is a man aged 25-45 years in good health.

This chain links TRBV9 with TRBJ2-1; 10 positions agree with TRBD2. Germline lookup yields CDR1 SGDLS and CDR2 YYNGEE. The CDR3 has 16 residues. Trimming took 3 bases from V and 8 from J; bases not matched to a gene: 11. The CDR3 nucleotides are TGTGCCAGCAGCGCCCGAGCGGGAGGGATGGAGGATGAGCAGTTCTTC. This gives the protein CASSARAGGMEDEQFF.

The chain uses TRBV6-5 and TRBJ2-4, with D uncertain. Germline assignment: CDR1 MNHEY and CDR2 SVGAGI. The CDR3 spans 15 residues. Trimming removed 2 bases from V and 3 bases from J, with 11 bases in between. CDR3 nucleotides: TGTGCCAGCAGTTACATCTGGAACAGCAAAAACATTCAGTACTTC. Translating gives CASSYIWNSKNIQYF.

This chain links TRBV4-2 with TRBJ2-5; D call uncertain. Trimming removed 0 bases from V and 5 bases from J, with 7 bases in between. This CDR3 has 13 residues. The V gene's germline CDR1 is LGHNA and CDR2 YNFKEQ. CDR3 nucleotides: TGTGCCAGCAGCCAAGATATAGGGGAGACCCAGTACTTC. Translating gives CASSQDIGETQYF.

The V and J genes are TRBV5-1 and TRBJ2-2; no clear D. The germline V gene has CDR1 SGHRS and CDR2 YFSETQ. The CDR3 consists of 15 residues. V lost 1 base and J 0 bases, leaving 7 bases between the germline ends. Here the CDR3 reads CASSLKDANTGELFF. The CDR3 DNA follows: TGCGCCAGCAGCTTGAAGGACGCGAACACCGGGGAGCTGTTTTTT.

This clone was recorded at least ten times. The rearrangement links TRBV4-1 to TRBJ1-1, with D possibly TRBD1 on 5 matching bases. The germline V gene encodes CDR1 MGHRA and CDR2 YSYEKL. V lost 6 bases, J lost 3 bases, and 20 bases lay in between. The CDR3 sequence is 16 residues long. The CDR3 loop reads CASRVPPGGLDTEAFF. DNA of the CDR3: TGCGCCAGCAGAGTACCGCCGGGGGGTTTAGACACTGAAGCTTTCTTT.

V is TRBV11-2 and J is TRBJ2-1; D gene uncertain. Trimming left V 0 bases short and J 8 bases short, with 14 bases between. The CDR3 is 15 amino acids. Germline lookup yields CDR1 SGHAT and CDR2 FQNNGV. The CDR3 DNA sequence: TGTGCCAGCAGCTTAGATCACGGTCCTCAGGATGAGCAGTTCTTC. The encoded protein is CASSLDHGPQDEQFF.

The J gene is TRBJ2-1, the V gene TRBV7-9; TRBD2 aligns across 10 bases. V lost 3 bases to trimming and J lost 8 bases; unmatched junction nucleotides: 7. In germline, CDR1 is SEHNR, CDR2 FQNEAQ (reference sequence). The CDR3 loop spans 15 amino acids. CDR3 loop: CASSFASGSVYEQFF. The CDR3 nucleotides read TGTGCCAGCAGCTTCGCTAGCGGGAGTGTATATGAGCAGTTCTTC.

The CDR3 here is CASSIDTARGRETQYF. The CDR3 DNA follows: TGTGCCAGTAGTATAGATACCGCCAGGGGGCGGGAGACCCAGTACTTC. The V gene is TRBV19, the J gene TRBJ2-5; 8 positions match TRBD1. Germline lookup yields CDR1 LNHDA and CDR2 SQIVND (reference sequence). V trimming: 0 bases; J trimming: 5 bases; junction bases outside the gene matches: 8. The CDR3 consists of 16 residues. Full variable domain (outside the CDR3, taken from reference TRBV19 and TRBJ2-5): DGGITQSPKYLFRKEGQNVTLSCEQNLNHDAMYWYRQDPGQGLRLIYYSQIVNDFQKGDIAEGYSVSREKKESFPLTVTSAQKNPTAFYLCASSIDTARGRETQYFGPGTRLLVL.